These 6 T cell receptor beta chains share one sample of origin, sequenced in a study of cytomegalovirus exposure and HLA in healthy donors. The PCR was carried out with 60 Vbeta primers and 13 Jbeta primers. Measured with immunoSEQ multiplex PCR; TCRdb has only the in-frame clones, and not every one. Altogether fewer than 200,000 clones are present, more than 65% being singletons, with the ten largest covering 1.3%. The specimen sequenced was PBMCs. The receptors come from a woman aged 50 to 60 in good health and CMV-seronegative.

The chain uses TRBV5-6 and TRBJ2-2; D perhaps matches TRBD2 (5 bases). The CDR3 is made up of 13 amino acids. Trimming pared 3 bases from V and 6 bases from J, leaving 9 bases between. Germline values: CDR1 SGHDT, CDR2 YYEEEE. The CDR3 is CASSSGLSGELFF. In DNA form, the CDR3 reads TGTGCCAGCAGCTCCGGACTTTCCGGGGAGCTGTTTTTT.

The rearrangement joins TRBV6-6 to TRBJ1-6, with 7 nucleotides matching TRBD1. V dropped 6 bases and J dropped 5; count of bases not matched to a gene: 7. The V gene's germline CDR1 is MNHNY and CDR2 SVGAGI (reference sequence). This CDR3 is built from 15 residues. CDR3 in amino acids: CASRSRGTDNSPLHF. As DNA, the CDR3 is TGTGCCAGCAGAAGCCGCGGGACAGATAATTCACCCCTCCACTTT.

The chain links TRBV9 to TRBJ2-7; 10 nucleotides align to TRBD2. The CDR3 is 14 amino acids. CDR1 and CDR2 from the germline V gene are SGDLS and YYNGEE. Unmatched junction bases numbered 5, after V lost 3 bases and J lost 5 bases. The CDR3 is CASSASSGRDEQYF. The CDR3 region has the DNA TGTGCCAGCAGCGCATCTAGCGGGAGAGACGAGCAGTACTTC.

V usage is TRBV6-5 and J usage is TRBJ1-2; 8 positions agree with TRBD1. CDR1 MNHEY and CDR2 SVGAGI come from the germline V gene. V lost 0 bases and J lost 2; bases outside the gene matches: 5. The CDR3 covers 16 residues. CDR3 sequence: CASSYSTGAGNYGYTF. Written as DNA, the CDR3 is TGTGCCAGCAGTTACTCGACAGGGGCAGGGAACTATGGCTACACCTTC.

This rearrangement joins TRBV7-2 to TRBJ2-1, with 7 nucleotides matching TRBD2. Unmatched junction bases numbered 10, after V lost 4 bases and J lost 4 bases. Germline-derived CDR1 and CDR2 are SGHTA and FQGNSA. The length of the CDR3 is 16 residues. The chain's CDR3 is CASSSLGRGEYNEQFF. Written as DNA, the CDR3 is TGTGCCAGCAGCTCCTTGGGTCGGGGGGAATACAATGAGCAGTTCTTC.

The gene calls are TRBV5-4 and TRBJ2-6; TRBD1 agrees at 9 bases. There are 17 residues in the CDR3. V shed 4 bases, J shed 3 bases, and the junction held 8 bases outside the gene matches. CDR1 and CDR2 from the germline V gene are SGHNT and YYREEE (reference sequence). DNA for the CDR3: TGTGCCAGCAGCCAGGGACAGGGATCTTTTGGGGCCAACGTCCTGACTTTC. It encodes CASSQGQGSFGANVLTF.